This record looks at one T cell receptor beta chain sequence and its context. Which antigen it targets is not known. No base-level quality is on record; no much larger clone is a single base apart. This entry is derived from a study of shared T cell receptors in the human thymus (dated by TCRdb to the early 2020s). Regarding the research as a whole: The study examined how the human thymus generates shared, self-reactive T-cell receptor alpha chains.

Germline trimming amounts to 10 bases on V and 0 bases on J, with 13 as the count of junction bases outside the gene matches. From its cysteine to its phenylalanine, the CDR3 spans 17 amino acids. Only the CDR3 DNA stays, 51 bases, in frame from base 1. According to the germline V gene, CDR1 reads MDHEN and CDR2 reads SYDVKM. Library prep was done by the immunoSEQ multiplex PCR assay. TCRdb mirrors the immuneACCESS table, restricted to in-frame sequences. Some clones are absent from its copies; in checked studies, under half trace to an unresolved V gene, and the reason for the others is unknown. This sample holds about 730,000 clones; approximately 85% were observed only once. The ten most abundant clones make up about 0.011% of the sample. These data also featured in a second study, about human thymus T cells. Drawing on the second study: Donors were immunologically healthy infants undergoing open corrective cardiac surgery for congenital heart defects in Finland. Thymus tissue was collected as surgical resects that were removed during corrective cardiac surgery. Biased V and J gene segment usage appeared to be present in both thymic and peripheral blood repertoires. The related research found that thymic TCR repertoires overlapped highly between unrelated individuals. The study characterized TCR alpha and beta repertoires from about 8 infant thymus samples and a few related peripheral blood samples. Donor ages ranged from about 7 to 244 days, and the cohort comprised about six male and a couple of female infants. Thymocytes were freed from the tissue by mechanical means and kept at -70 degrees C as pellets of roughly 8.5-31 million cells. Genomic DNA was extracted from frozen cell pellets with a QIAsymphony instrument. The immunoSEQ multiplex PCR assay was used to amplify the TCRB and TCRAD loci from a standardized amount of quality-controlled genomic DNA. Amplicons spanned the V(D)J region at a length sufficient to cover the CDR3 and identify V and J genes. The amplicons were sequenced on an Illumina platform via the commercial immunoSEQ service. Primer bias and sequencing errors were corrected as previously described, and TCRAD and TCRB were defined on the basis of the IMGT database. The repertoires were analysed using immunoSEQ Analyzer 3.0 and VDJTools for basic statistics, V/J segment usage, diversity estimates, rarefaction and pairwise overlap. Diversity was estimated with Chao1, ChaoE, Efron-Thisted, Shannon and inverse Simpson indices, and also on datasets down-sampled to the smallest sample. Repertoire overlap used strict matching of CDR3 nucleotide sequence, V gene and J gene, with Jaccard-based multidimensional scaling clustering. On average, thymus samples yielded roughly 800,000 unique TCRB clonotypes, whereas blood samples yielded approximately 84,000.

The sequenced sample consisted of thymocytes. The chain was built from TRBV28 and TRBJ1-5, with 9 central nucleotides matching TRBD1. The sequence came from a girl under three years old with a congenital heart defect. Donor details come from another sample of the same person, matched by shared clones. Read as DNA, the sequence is TGTGCCACCTCATCGGACAGGGGATACTATAGCAATCAGCCCCAGCATTTT. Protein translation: CATSSDRGYYSNQPQHF.